The 6 T cell receptor beta chains below come from one sample, sequenced in a study of tumor-infiltrating lymphocytes in primary liver carcinoma. TCR beta cDNA was reverse-transcribed from about 550 ng of total RNA. The reaction used a constant-region primer and ProtoScript II reverse transcriptase. Slightly modified ARM-PCR served as the procedure for the TCR beta libraries. These libraries came from three rounds of nested multiplex PCR. The first two PCR rounds used TRBV1-TRBV30 primers with a Cbeta primer, nine to eleven cycles each. MiXCR, run by TCRdb on the multiplex PCR reads, gives a single entry per CDR3 protein. This table has approximately 110,000 distinct CDR3 sequences, 55% to 75% appearing once. Unsorted bulk tissue (roughly 20-31 mg) underwent RNA and DNA co-extraction. The sequenced material came from liver tumor tissue from sampling region 3. Stated subset: tumor region T3, left-lateral pole. The receptors were sampled from a woman in her fifties or sixties with primary liver carcinoma and hepatitis B virus infection.

V usage is TRBV24-1 and J usage is TRBJ2-7; 9 bases are a match to TRBD2. V was pared by 4 bases and J by 4 bases, with 10 bases of the junction left unmatched. The CDR3 runs to 16 residues. The germline CDR1 and CDR2 sequences are KGHDR and SFDVKD. The CDR3 nucleotides are TGTGCCACCAGTGACAAGACTAGCGGTAAAACTTACGAGCAGTACTTC. It codes for CATSDKTSGKTYEQYF.

This chain joins TRBV4-1 and TRBJ1-5; possible D gene TRBD1, 6 bases. CDR3 length: 19 residues. CDR1 and CDR2 (germline): MGHRA, YSYEKL. V lost 1 base and J lost 3, with 22 bases in between. The CDR3 spells CASSQVRRGGSLSNQPQHF. For the CDR3, the DNA is TGCGCCAGCAGCCAAGTCAGGAGGGGGGGCAGCCTATCCAATCAGCCCCAGCATTTT.

This clonotype was picked up one time. Germline is not matched at one junction end, which may reflect a read error. The chain employs TRBV4-1 and TRBJ2-6, with TRBD1 matching 7 bases. This CDR3 spans 15 amino acids. In germline, CDR1 is MGHRA, CDR2 YSYEKL. For the CDR3, the DNA is TGCGCCAGCGGCCCGGGGACAGCTGGGGCCAACATCCTGACTTTC. Translated: CASGPGTAGANILTF.

Concerning this clonotype itself: A much larger clonotype is one base distant, so this may be a read error. This sequence joins TRBV12-3 or TRBV12-4 and TRBJ2-1, with TRBD1 identical over 7 bases. This CDR3 region has 12 residues. CDR3 coding DNA: TGTGTCAGCAGTTTTGCTGGGACAGACAGTAACTTC. This codes for CVSSFAGTDSNF.

About this clonotype: One junction end disagrees with the germline gene, perhaps due to a read error. The V call is TRBV28, the J call TRBJ1-1; D is unresolved. The CDR3 extends over 16 amino acids. Germline CDR1 and CDR2: MDHEN and SYDVKM. CDR3 sequence (DNA): TGTGCCAGGAGTTTGAGCCCGCTGAACACTGAAACTGAAGCTTTCTTT. Translated, it gives CARSLSPLNTETEAFF.

This clonotype showed up just a few times. Since a much larger clone is just one base distant, this may be a read error. This likely comes from a read error, as the CDR3 has no conserved phenylalanine or tryptophan at its end. The chain is built from TRBV12-3 or TRBV12-4 and TRBJ1-5; D may be TRBD1 (5 bases). The CDR3 has 13 amino acids. The V end was cut by 5 bases, the J end by 6 bases, with 11 bases between. The CDR3 bases are TGTGCCAGCAGTACGGGGGTTGTTCAGCCCCAGCATTAT. Protein sequence: CASSTGVVQPQHY.